The 28 T cell receptor beta chains reported below all come from one sample, sequenced in a study of control samples from healthy donors and cancer patients. Data came from immunoSEQ multiplex PCR; TCRdb stores just in-frame clones and leaves some out. The table records around 180,000 clones, roughly 94% of them present only once. Sequences were obtained from blood. The receptors shown here come from a woman under 30 in good health.

This rearrangement joins TRBV13 to TRBJ2-7; 7 nucleotides line up with TRBD1. J lost 1 base, V lost 0 bases, and 9 bases had no gene match. The CDR3 runs to 17 residues. Germline CDR1 is PRHDT and CDR2 is FYEKMQ (reference sequence). The CDR3 DNA sequence: TGTGCCAGCAGCTTAGGCCTCACAGGGGCGCGGTCCTACGAGCAGTACTTC. Translation gives CASSLGLTGARSYEQYF.

The genes are TRBV10-3 and TRBJ1-1, with 7 bases identical to TRBD1. The CDR3 sequence is 15 residues long. Germline assignment: CDR1 ENHRY and CDR2 SYGVKD. With V trimmed by 6 bases and J by 1 base, 8 bases remained unmatched. The CDR3, as DNA: TGTGCCATCAGCCAACAGGGGACCTCGAACACTGAAGCTTTCTTT. The encoded protein is CAISQQGTSNTEAFF.

The chain has TRBV27 and TRBJ2-1; the match to TRBD1 covers 8 bases. The CDR3 totals 16 residues. Germline V gene sequence: CDR1 MNHEY, CDR2 SMNVEV (reference sequence). With V trimmed by 6 bases and J by 4 bases, 11 bases remained unmatched. This CDR3 reads CASSLQGAAWYNEQFF. Written as DNA, the CDR3 is TGTGCCAGCAGCCTCCAGGGGGCAGCGTGGTACAATGAGCAGTTCTTC.

The CDR3 DNA follows: TGTGCCAGCAGCCAAGACATGACGGGACTAGCGGGAGGAAGGGTAGATACGCAGTATTTT. Its translation is CASSQDMTGLAGGRVDTQYF. This chain connects TRBV4-2 to TRBJ2-3; 15 nucleotides agree with TRBD2. Germline V lookup: CDR1 LGHNA, CDR2 YNFKEQ. The V segment lost 0 bases and the J segment 5 bases; nucleotides outside the gene matches: 12. The CDR3 runs 20 residues.

The rearrangement joins TRBV11-3 to TRBJ1-6; D is unresolved. This CDR3 is 14 amino acids long. Trimming took 5 bases from V and 8 from J, leaving 13 bases between them. From germline, CDR1 is SGHNT and CDR2 YENEEA. The CDR3 is CASSPGGFDSPLHF. The CDR3 DNA follows: TGTGCCAGCAGCCCGGGCGGGTTCGATTCACCCCTCCACTTT.

This clone was seen more than once but under ten times. The V and J genes are TRBV9 and TRBJ2-5; possibly TRBD1 for D (5 bases). The CDR3 runs to 15 residues. Trimming removed 2 bases at V and 1 base at J, with 12 bases between. CDR1 is SGDLS, CDR2 YYNGEE, per germline. In DNA form, the CDR3 reads TGTGCCAGCAGCGTTCAGGGTTCGGGCCAAGAGACCCAGTACTTC. Its protein product is CASSVQGSGQETQYF.

A word on this clone: The sample has other DNA sequences that encode this CDR3 too. The V call is TRBV28, the J call TRBJ1-1; 8 bases match TRBD1. J gave up 6 bases and V 5 bases, and 5 bases lay outside the gene matches. The CDR3 totals 13 residues. The germline V gene encodes CDR1 MDHEN and CDR2 SYDVKM. This CDR3 is CASSLTGDAEAFF. In DNA, the CDR3 is TGTGCCAGCAGTCTGACAGGGGATGCTGAAGCTTTCTTT.

V gene TRBV7-8 combines with J gene TRBJ1-5, with no clear D. The CDR3 sequence is 13 residues long. V gave up 4 bases and J gave up 8 bases, with 12 bases separating them. The germline CDR1 and CDR2 sequences are SGHVS and FQNEAQ. The CDR3, as DNA: TGTGCCAGCAGCTCCTCATACGGGGAGCCCCAGCATTTT. Translating gives CASSSSYGEPQHF. Full variable domain (rest looked up from reference TRBV7-8 and TRBJ1-5): GAGVSQSPRYKVAKRGQDVALRCDPISGHVSLFWYQQALGQGPEFLTYFQNEAQLDKSGLPSDRFFAERPEGSVSTLKIQRTQQEDSAVYLCASSSSYGEPQHFGDGTRLSIL.

In its sample, this clone was seen once. The chain uses TRBV6-5 and TRBJ1-2, with no clear D. The CDR3 runs to 12 residues. In germline, CDR1 is MNHEY, CDR2 SVGAGI. V shed 8 bases and J shed 1 base, with 8 bases lying between them. The CDR3 spells CASSWSNYGYTF. For the CDR3, the DNA is TGTGCCAGCTCGTGGAGTAACTATGGCTACACCTTC.

The CDR3, as DNA: TGTGCCAGCTCACTCTCGGACAGGGATGCTTTCTTT. Encoded protein: CASSLSDRDAFF. The V call is TRBV18, the J call TRBJ1-1; 8 bases match TRBD1. Germline-derived CDR1 and CDR2 are KGHSH and LQKENI. V lost 4 bases, J lost 11 bases, and 6 bases stayed unmatched. The CDR3 totals 12 residues.

The chain joins TRBV6-4 to TRBJ1-5; TRBD1 is a possible D gene (6 bases). Trimming stripped 8 bases from V and 1 base from J, with 27 bases between. CDR1 is MRHNA, CDR2 SNTAGT, per germline. The CDR3 consists of 19 residues. In nucleotides, the CDR3 is TGTGCCAGCTCTTTTGACAGGCGGAATTGGAATATCAGCAATCAGCCCCAGCATTTT. Protein sequence: CASSFDRRNWNISNQPQHF.

The V call is TRBV6-5, the J call TRBJ2-1; D ambiguous. The V gene's germline CDR1 is MNHEY and CDR2 SVGAGI. V was trimmed by 6 bases and J by 8 bases, leaving 11 bases between them. The CDR3 is 12 amino acids. The CDR3 DNA follows: TGTGCCAGCAGGGACGACGGCGATGAGCAGTTCTTC. Translating gives CASRDDGDEQFF.

The rearrangement uses TRBV6-5 and TRBJ2-5; 14 bases map to TRBD2. Germline V lookup: CDR1 MNHEY, CDR2 SVGAGI. V dropped 10 bases and J dropped 7; count of bases not matched to a gene: 11. There are 15 residues in the CDR3. The CDR3 DNA reads as TGTGCCACCCGACCGGGACTAGCGGGGGCGGGGACCCAGTACTTC. This sequence encodes CATRPGLAGAGTQYF.

The CDR3, as DNA: TGTGCCAGCAGCTTAGGGGCGATGAACACTGAAGCTTTCTTT. Its protein is CASSLGAMNTEAFF. The chain employs TRBV7-2 and TRBJ1-1, with D hard to call. The germline gives CDR1 SGHTA, CDR2 FQGNSA. V was trimmed by 1 base and J by 0 bases, leaving 6 bases between them. The CDR3 has 14 residues.

The chain couples TRBV24-1 to TRBJ2-7; 8 bases are a match to TRBD1. CDR1 KGHDR and CDR2 SFDVKD come from the germline V gene. This CDR3 has 12 residues. The V segment lost 8 bases and the J segment 5 bases; nucleotides outside the gene matches: 4. As DNA, the CDR3 is TGTGCCACCAAAAAGGACAGGGACGAGCAGTACTTC. This sequence encodes CATKKDRDEQYF.

The CDR3 spells CASRPPGQLYEQYF. CDR3 DNA sequence: TGTGCCAGTAGGCCCCCGGGACAACTCTACGAGCAGTACTTC. The chain has TRBV19 and TRBJ2-7, with D tentatively TRBD1 (6 bases). In germline, CDR1 is LNHDA, CDR2 SQIVND (reference sequence). Trimming left V 6 bases short and J 3 bases short, with 15 bases between. The CDR3 spans 14 residues.

This chain uses TRBV23-1 with TRBJ1-6; D is ambiguous. TRBV23-1 is given ORF status, its function remaining uncertain. V dropped 0 bases and J dropped 9 bases, with 6 bases sitting between them. The CDR3 totals 13 residues. The CDR3 region has the DNA TGCGCCAGCAGTCAATCGAAGGGTTCACCCCTCCACTTT. Its protein is CASSQSKGSPLHF.

The chain links TRBV10-3 to TRBJ2-3; 9 nucleotides align to TRBD2. Losses at the gene ends were 4 bases for V and 0 bases for J; bases not matched to a gene: 8. Germline CDR1 is ENHRY and CDR2 is SYGVKD. The CDR3 totals 17 residues. In nucleotides, the CDR3 is TGTGCCATCAGTGCTAGCGGGAACGGCCCTAGCACAGATACGCAGTATTTT. Encoded protein: CAISASGNGPSTDTQYF.

This chain uses TRBV7-2 with TRBJ1-2; a weak D match, TRBD1 (5 bases). This CDR3 comprises 12 residues. Germline CDR1 SGHTA, CDR2 FQGNSA. V lost 3 bases to trimming and J lost 6 bases, with 8 bases between them. The DNA for the CDR3 is TGTGCCAGCAGCTTGCAAGGGGATGGCTACACCTTC. It is translated as CASSLQGDGYTF. The full variable domain, with the rest looked up from reference TRBV7-2 and TRBJ1-2, is GAGVSQSPSNKVTEKGKDVELRCDPISGHTALYWYRQSLGQGLEFLIYFQGNSAPDKSGLPSDRFSAERTGGSVSTLTIQRTQQEDSAVYLCASSLQGDGYTFGSGTRLTVV.

V is TRBV29-1 and J is TRBJ2-5; the D gene could be TRBD1 or TRBD2 (5 bases each). The CDR3 has 14 amino acids. Looked up from germline, CDR1 is SQVTM and CDR2 is ANQGSEA. V was pared by 3 bases and J by 5 bases, with 16 bases between. Here the CDR3 DNA reads TGCAGCGTTGAGGTTGGGACCCCGGGGGAGACCCAGTACTTC. Protein product: CSVEVGTPGETQYF.

V gene TRBV6-2 or TRBV6-3 combines with J gene TRBJ2-7; D possibly corresponds to TRBD1 (6 bases). The length of the CDR3 is 14 residues. The germline V and J ends were trimmed by 6 bases and 2 bases, with 14 bases remaining between them. CDR1 is MNHEY, CDR2 SVGEGT, per germline. The CDR3 loop reads CASSPQGNPYEQYF. The CDR3, as DNA: TGTGCCAGCAGCCCACAGGGAAACCCCTACGAGCAGTACTTC.

The J gene is TRBJ1-2, the V gene TRBV28; D unclear. The V and J ends lost 8 bases and 1 base respectively, with 8 bases between them. The germline gives CDR1 MDHEN, CDR2 SYDVKM. There are 12 residues in the CDR3. Here the CDR3 reads CASFLVNYGYTF. CDR3 coding DNA: TGTGCCAGCTTTCTCGTTAACTATGGCTACACCTTC.

The V gene is TRBV7-9, the J gene TRBJ2-7; D uncertain. V was shortened by 5 bases and J by 6 bases, with 20 bases between the two germline ends. CDR3 size: 15 residues. Looked up from germline, CDR1 is SEHNR and CDR2 is FQNEAQ (reference sequence). CDR3 nucleotides: TGTGCCAGCAGCGCCCGCCGGACCTTCATTGGCGAGCAGTACTTC. Residues: CASSARRTFIGEQYF.

This clone was detected once. This chain joins TRBV2 and TRBJ2-3; D not certain. The V gene lost 6 bases and the J gene lost 1 base, with 17 bases spanning the gap. The CDR3 sequence is 16 residues long. CDR1 SNHLY and CDR2 FYNNEI come from the germline V gene. The CDR3 nucleotides read TGTGCCAGCAGCCCTCTGGGCTCAAAGGGCACAGATACGCAGTATTTT. Translated: CASSPLGSKGTDTQYF.

The chain uses TRBV11-3 and TRBJ2-7; D might be TRBD2 (5 bases). The CDR3 has 13 amino acids. The ends were cut back, 5 bases at V and 4 bases at J, with 12 bases in the middle. From germline, CDR1 is SGHNT and CDR2 YENEEA. CDR3 protein: CASSTGPGYEQYF. Written as DNA, the CDR3 is TGTGCCAGCAGCACTGGACCGGGGTACGAGCAGTACTTC.

This chain connects TRBV7-2 to TRBJ2-3; D uncertain. The V end lost 3 bases, the J end lost 2 bases, and 15 bases lay between the germline ends. Germline assignment: CDR1 SGHTA and CDR2 FQGNSA. This CDR3 contains 16 residues. The CDR3 reads CASSLALNKVTDTQYF. The CDR3 DNA sequence: TGTGCCAGCAGCTTGGCATTGAATAAGGTCACAGATACGCAGTATTTT.

This rearrangement joins TRBV21-1 to TRBJ2-2. TRBV21-1 is annotated as a pseudogene. The CDR3 sequence is 12 residues long. The CDR3 protein is CASAPGPGELFF. The DNA of the CDR3 is TGTGCCAGCGCCCCGGGCCCCGGGGAGCTGTTTTTT.

The chain joins TRBV3-1 (or the pseudogene TRBV3-2) to TRBJ2-5; D is perhaps TRBD2 (6 bases). CDR1 and CDR2 from the germline V gene are LGHDT and YNNKEL (reference sequence). Between the trimmed V and J ends, which lost 6 bases and 4 bases, there was a span of 18 bases. This CDR3 contains 15 residues. The CDR3 DNA sequence: TGTGCCAGCAGAGAAGACGTGGACGGGGGAGAGACCCAGTACTTC. Encoded protein: CASREDVDGGETQYF.